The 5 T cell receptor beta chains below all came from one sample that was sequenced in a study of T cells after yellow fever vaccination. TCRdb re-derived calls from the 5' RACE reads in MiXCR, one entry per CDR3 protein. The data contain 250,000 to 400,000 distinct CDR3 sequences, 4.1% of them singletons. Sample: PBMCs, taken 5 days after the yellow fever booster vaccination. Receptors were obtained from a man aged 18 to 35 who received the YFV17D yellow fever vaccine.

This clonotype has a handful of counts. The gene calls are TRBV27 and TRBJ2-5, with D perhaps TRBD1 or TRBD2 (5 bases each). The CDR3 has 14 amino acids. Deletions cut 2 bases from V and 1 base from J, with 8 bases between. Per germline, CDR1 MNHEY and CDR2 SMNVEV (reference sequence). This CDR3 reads CASSLNGGQETQYF. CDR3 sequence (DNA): TGTGCCAGCAGTTTAAATGGGGGCCAAGAGACCCAGTACTTC.

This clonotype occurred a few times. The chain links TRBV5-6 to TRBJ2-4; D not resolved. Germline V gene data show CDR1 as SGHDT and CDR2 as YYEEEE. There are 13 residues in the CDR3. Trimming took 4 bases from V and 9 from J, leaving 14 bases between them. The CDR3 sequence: CASSRTPRSIQYF. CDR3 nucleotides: TGTGCCAGCAGCCGGACCCCCAGAAGCATTCAGTACTTC.

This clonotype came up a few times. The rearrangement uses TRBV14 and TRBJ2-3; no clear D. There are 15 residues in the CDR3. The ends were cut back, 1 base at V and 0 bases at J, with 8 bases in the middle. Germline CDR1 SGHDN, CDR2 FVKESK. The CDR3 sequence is CASSQGQLSTDTQYF. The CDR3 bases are TGTGCCAGCAGCCAAGGTCAGCTAAGCACAGATACGCAGTATTTT.

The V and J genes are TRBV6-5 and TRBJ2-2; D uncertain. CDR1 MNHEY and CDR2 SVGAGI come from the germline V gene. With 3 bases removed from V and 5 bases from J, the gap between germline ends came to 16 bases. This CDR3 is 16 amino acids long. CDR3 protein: CASSYRARSATGELFF. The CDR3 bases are TGTGCCAGCAGTTATCGGGCCCGGTCGGCAACCGGGGAGCTGTTTTTT.

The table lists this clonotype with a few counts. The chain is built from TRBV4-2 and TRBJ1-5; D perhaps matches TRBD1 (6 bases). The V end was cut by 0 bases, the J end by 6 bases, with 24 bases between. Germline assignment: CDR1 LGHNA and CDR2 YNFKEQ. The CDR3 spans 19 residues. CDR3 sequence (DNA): TGTGCCAGCAGCCAAGACCGGAGCGGGGAGCGGGGGCCGGCTCAGCCCCAGCATTTT. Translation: CASSQDRSGERGPAQPQHF.